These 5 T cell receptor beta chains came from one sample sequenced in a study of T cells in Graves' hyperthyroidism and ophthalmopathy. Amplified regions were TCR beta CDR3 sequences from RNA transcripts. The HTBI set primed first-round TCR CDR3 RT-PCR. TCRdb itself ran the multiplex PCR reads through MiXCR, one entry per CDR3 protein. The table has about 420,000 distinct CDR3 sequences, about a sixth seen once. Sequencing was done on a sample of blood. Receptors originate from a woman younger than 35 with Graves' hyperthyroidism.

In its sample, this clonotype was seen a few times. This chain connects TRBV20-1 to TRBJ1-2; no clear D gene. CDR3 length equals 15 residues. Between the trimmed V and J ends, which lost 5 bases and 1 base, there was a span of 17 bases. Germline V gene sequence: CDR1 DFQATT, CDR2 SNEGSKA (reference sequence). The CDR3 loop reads CSALNFLQINYGYTF. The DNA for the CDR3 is TGCAGTGCTCTTAATTTTCTACAGATTAACTATGGCTACACCTTC.

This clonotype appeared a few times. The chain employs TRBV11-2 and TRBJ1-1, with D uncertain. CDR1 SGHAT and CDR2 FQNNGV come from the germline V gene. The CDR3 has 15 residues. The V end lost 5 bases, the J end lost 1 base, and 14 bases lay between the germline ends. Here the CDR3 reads CASSPDGWANTEAFF. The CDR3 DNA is TGTGCCAGCAGCCCCGACGGGTGGGCGAACACTGAAGCTTTCTTT.

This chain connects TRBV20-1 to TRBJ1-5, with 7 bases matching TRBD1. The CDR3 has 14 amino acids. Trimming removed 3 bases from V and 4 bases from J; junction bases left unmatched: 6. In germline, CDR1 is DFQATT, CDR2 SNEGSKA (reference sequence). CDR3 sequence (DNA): TGCAGTGCTAGCACCGGGACAGATAATCAGCCCCAGCATTTT. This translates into CSASTGTDNQPQHF.

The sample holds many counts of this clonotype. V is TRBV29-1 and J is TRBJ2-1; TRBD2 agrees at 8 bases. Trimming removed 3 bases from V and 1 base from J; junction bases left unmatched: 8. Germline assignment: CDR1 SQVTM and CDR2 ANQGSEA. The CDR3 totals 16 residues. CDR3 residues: CSVDPVSGSSYNEQFF. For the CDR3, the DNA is TGCAGCGTTGATCCCGTGAGCGGGAGTTCCTACAATGAGCAGTTCTTC.

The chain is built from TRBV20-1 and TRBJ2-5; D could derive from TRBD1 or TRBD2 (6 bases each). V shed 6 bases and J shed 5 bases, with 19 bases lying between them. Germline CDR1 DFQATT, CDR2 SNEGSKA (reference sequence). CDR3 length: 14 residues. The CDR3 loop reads CSASQGRSGETQYF. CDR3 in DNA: TGCAGTGCCTCACAGGGTCGGAGCGGGGAGACCCAGTACTTC.